This is a list of T cell receptor beta chains from one sample in a study of blood T cell repertoires in COVID-19. Some clones are missing from TCRdb's copy, which holds only in-frame ones; the method was immunoSEQ multiplex PCR. The profile shows 190,000 or so clones, around 95% of them singletons. Sequenced: peripheral blood. The receptors shown here come from a man aged 25-45 years with COVID-19, enrolled during active disease. Both conserved end residues are part of each CDR3. D genes are given only for firm matches. Part of the rows lack a size; the others show once, few, many or a class for expanded clones.

V,length,D,size,J,DNA,CDR3
TRBV11-3,17,TRBD1,.,TRBJ2-2,TGTGCCAGCAGCTTTTCATCCGGGACAGGGGTGGCCGGGGAGCTGTTTTTT,CASSFSSGTGVAGELFF
TRBV6-5,14,TRBD1,.,TRBJ2-1,TGTGCCAGCACCCCAGGACAGGTTTTCAATGAGCAGTTCTTC,CASTPGQVFNEQFF
TRBV5-1,17,TRBD2,.,TRBJ2-3,TGCGCCAGCAGGCGACGCGGGACTAGCGGGGGGGAAGATACGCAGTATTTT,CASRRRGTSGGEDTQYF
TRBV2,16,TRBD2,.,TRBJ2-7,TGTGCCAGCAGTGAAGATCGTAGCGGGGGACTCTACGAGCAGTACTTC,CASSEDRSGGLYEQYF
TRBV6-1,16,TRBD2,.,TRBJ2-7,TGTGCCAGCAGTGAATCTACCGGACTAGCTGCCTACGAGCAGTACTTC,CASSESTGLAAYEQYF
TRBV29-1,14,.,.,TRBJ2-4,TGCAGCGTTGTGGGGGGAGGAGCCAAAAACATTCAGTACTTC,CSVVGGGAKNIQYF
TRBV19,14,.,.,TRBJ2-1,TGTGCCAGTGCGCCGGGGGTAATCTACAATGAGCAGTTCTTC,CASAPGVIYNEQFF
TRBV9,17,TRBD1,.,TRBJ2-6,TGTGCCAGCAGCGGGACAGGGAGAGCGCGTGGGGCCAACGTCCTGACTTTC,CASSGTGRARGANVLTF
TRBV6-5,15,.,.,TRBJ2-1,TGTGCCAGCAGTTACAGCCACGAACAACAGAATGAGCAGTTCTTC,CASSYSHEQQNEQFF
TRBV5-4,15,TRBD1,once,TRBJ2-1,TGTGCCAGCAGCGCGGACAGGGGCCCCCACAATGAGCAGTTCTTC,CASSADRGPHNEQFF
TRBV19,15,TRBD1,.,TRBJ2-3,TGTGCCAGTAGAAGGGAACAGGGGCCCGCAGATACGCAGTATTTT,CASRREQGPADTQYF
TRBV9,14,.,.,TRBJ1-1,TGTGCCAGCAGCGTTAAAGGGGGTAGCGCTGAAGCTTTCTTT,CASSVKGGSAEAFF
TRBV9,16,.,.,TRBJ2-2,TGTGCCAGCAGCGTGGGGGCCACTACCACCACCGGGGAGCTGTTTTTT,CASSVGATTTTGELFF
TRBV19,14,TRBD2,.,TRBJ2-7,TGTGCCAGTAGCCCTAGCGGGGTGTCCTACGAGCAGTACTTC,CASSPSGVSYEQYF
TRBV6-5,14,TRBD1,once,TRBJ1-2,TGTGCCAGCAGGGTGACAGGGGCGAACTATGGCTACACCTTC,CASRVTGANYGYTF
TRBV2,12,TRBD2,.,TRBJ2-5,TGTGCCAGCAGCGGGGGGGCAGAGACCCAGTACTTC,CASSGGAETQYF
TRBV12-3/TRBV12-4,12,.,once,TRBJ1-2,TGTGCCAGCAGTCAAGGGGCGGTTGGCTACACCTTC,CASSQGAVGYTF
TRBV11-3,16,TRBD2,.,TRBJ2-2,TGTGCCAGCAGCTCGCGGGAGGGGGCGAACACCGGGGAGCTGTTTTTT,CASSSREGANTGELFF
TRBV21-1,15,.,once,TRBJ1-4,TGTGCCAGCAGCACGATCGGGACAGGGTGTGAAAAACTGTTTTTT,CASSTIGTGCEKLFF
TRBV5-1,13,.,.,TRBJ1-2,TGCGCCAGCAGACCAGACGGGAACTATGGCTACACCTTC,CASRPDGNYGYTF
TRBV5-1,15,.,.,TRBJ1-1,TGCGCCAGCAGCACGCAGGGAGCGGGAGACACTGAAGCTTTCTTT,CASSTQGAGDTEAFF
TRBV19,15,.,.,TRBJ1-4,TGTGCCAGTAGTATCATACCGGGTGCTAATGAAAAACTGTTTTTT,CASSIIPGANEKLFF
TRBV18,12,TRBD1,.,TRBJ2-7,TGTGCCAGCTCCCGACAGGGCGACGAGCAGTACTTC,CASSRQGDEQYF
TRBV3-1/TRBV3-2,15,TRBD2,.,TRBJ2-3,TGTGCCAGCAGCCAAAATAGCGGGGGAACAGATACGCAGTATTTT,CASSQNSGGTDTQYF
TRBV24-1,14,.,.,TRBJ1-5,TGTGCCACCAGTCCCAGGGGAATCAATCAGCCCCAGCATTTT,CATSPRGINQPQHF
TRBV10-3,15,TRBD2,.,TRBJ2-3,TGTGCCATATCTAAGGGCGGGGGGAACACAGATACGCAGTATTTT,CAISKGGGNTDTQYF
TRBV7-6,13,.,.,TRBJ2-7,TGTGCCAGCAGCTTCTCTCAGGACTACGAGCAGTACTTC,CASSFSQDYEQYF
TRBV7-6,16,TRBD1,.,TRBJ1-1,TGTGCCAGCAGCTTAGGACAGGGAGTCATGAACACTGAAGCTTTCTTT,CASSLGQGVMNTEAFF
TRBV7-6,16,.,.,TRBJ2-1,TGTGCCAGCAGCTTATATCCACAAAGCTCCTACAATGAGCAGTTCTTC,CASSLYPQSSYNEQFF
TRBV11-2,16,TRBD2,.,TRBJ2-3,TGTGCCAGCAGCTTCCCTAGCGGGTTCTCCACAGATACGCAGTATTTT,CASSFPSGFSTDTQYF
TRBV9,18,TRBD2,once,TRBJ2-5,TGTGCCAGCAGCGTAGGGCTAGCGGGGGGGCCGATCGAAGAGACCCAGTACTTC,CASSVGLAGGPIEETQYF
TRBV19,12,.,.,TRBJ2-7,TGTGCCAGTAGGGCAGATACCTACGAGCAGTACTTC,CASRADTYEQYF
TRBV19,15,TRBD1,.,TRBJ1-1,TGTGCCAGTAGTCGACAGGGGGTCGAAGACACTGAAGCTTTCTTT,CASSRQGVEDTEAFF
TRBV30,11,.,.,TRBJ1-1,TGTGCCTGGAGTGTAGGGACTAAAGCTTTCTTT,CAWSVGTKAFF
TRBV12-3/TRBV12-4,12,.,.,TRBJ1-5,TGTGCCAGCAGACGGTCGTATCAGCCCCAGCATTTT,CASRRSYQPQHF
TRBV20-1,13,.,.,TRBJ2-7,TGCAGTGCTAGTGCCGACAGGCCCTACGAGCAGTACTTC,CSASADRPYEQYF
TRBV18,15,.,.,TRBJ1-4,TGTGCCAGCTCACCGAGATCGGGGGGTAATGAAAAACTGTTTTTT,CASSPRSGGNEKLFF
TRBV19,14,.,.,TRBJ2-1,TGTGCCAGTAGTACCGCCCGGGGGGCCGATGAGCAGTTCTTC,CASSTARGADEQFF
TRBV29-1,14,TRBD1,.,TRBJ2-1,TGCAGCGTTGAACCCGGGACAGGGGGCAATGAGCAGTTCTTC,CSVEPGTGGNEQFF
TRBV7-3,15,.,.,TRBJ2-1,TGTGCCAGCACTAGCGGACAGGGTGGCTACAATGAGCAGTTCTTC,CASTSGQGGYNEQFF
TRBV9,16,TRBD1,.,TRBJ2-2,TGTGCCAGCAGCGTAGGGGACAGACAGAACACCGGGGAGCTGTTTTTT,CASSVGDRQNTGELFF
TRBV4-1,16,.,.,TRBJ2-5,TGCGCCAGCAGCCAAGATAACCAGGGGCCCTCCAAGACCCAGTACTTC,CASSQDNQGPSKTQYF
TRBV7-3,13,.,.,TRBJ2-1,TGTGCCAGCAGCTTAATCGCCTACAATGAGCAGTTCTTC,CASSLIAYNEQFF
TRBV12-3/TRBV12-4,13,.,.,TRBJ1-1,TGTGCCAGCAGTCTGGGGGGGTATCCTGAAGCTTTCTTT,CASSLGGYPEAFF
TRBV11-3,15,TRBD2,.,TRBJ2-7,TGTGCCAGCAGCTTATATAGCGGGGGGTCCTACGAGCAGTACTTC,CASSLYSGGSYEQYF
TRBV10-3,14,.,.,TRBJ1-2,TGTGCCATCAGTGGACGGGCGGGAAGCTATGGCTACACCTTC,CAISGRAGSYGYTF
TRBV3-1/TRBV3-2,15,.,once,TRBJ2-2,TGTGCCAGCAGACCTTACAGTACGAACACCGGGGAGCTGTTTTTT,CASRPYSTNTGELFF
TRBV28,16,TRBD1,.,TRBJ1-4,TGTGCCAGCAGTCGCCGAACAGGGGGCACCCTGAATTTTCTGTTTTTT,CASSRRTGGTLNFLFF
TRBV6-5,13,TRBD2,.,TRBJ2-7,TGTGCCAGCAGTTACTCGACGGGAGGAGAGCAGTACTTC,CASSYSTGGEQYF
TRBV4-1,15,TRBD1,.,TRBJ1-4,TGCGCCAGCAGCAGACGGACAGGGGGCTTTGAAAAACTGTTTTTT,CASSRRTGGFEKLFF